This is a list of T cell receptor beta chains from one sample in a study of cytomegalovirus exposure and HLA in healthy donors. TCRdb's table, derived via immunoSEQ multiplex PCR, lists solely in-frame clones and lacks some. The data hold a few hundred thousand clones, with 70% to 90% observed a single time. The sequencing sample was made of PBMCs. These receptors came from a woman younger than 35 in good health and CMV-seronegative. Each CDR3 is given with its conserved first and last residue. Each record gives: V gene, J gene, D gene, clone size, CDR3 protein, CDR3 DNA. The D gene is left open where the match is weak. Expanded clones get a size class; other rows say once, few or many, or leave the size out.

V gene: TRBV5-5; J gene: TRBJ2-7; D gene: TRBD1; clone size: .; CDR3 protein: CASSERTGLSEQYF; CDR3 DNA: TGTGCCAGCAGCGAGCGGACAGGGTTAAGCGAGCAGTACTTC
V gene: TRBV18; J gene: TRBJ1-6; D gene: .; clone size: .; CDR3 protein: CASSPGTLYSPLHF; CDR3 DNA: TGTGCCAGCTCACCAGGGACACTCTATTCACCCCTCCACTTT
V gene: TRBV30; J gene: TRBJ2-5; D gene: TRBD2; clone size: .; CDR3 protein: CALGGRGSRETQYF; CDR3 DNA: TGTGCCCTGGGCGGGCGGGGGTCGAGGGAGACCCAGTACTTC
V gene: TRBV2; J gene: TRBJ2-7; D gene: .; clone size: once; CDR3 protein: CASSASAYEQYF; CDR3 DNA: TGTGCCAGCAGTGCCAGCGCCTACGAGCAGTACTTC
V gene: TRBV6-6; J gene: TRBJ1-1; D gene: .; clone size: .; CDR3 protein: CASGYSVGKVTEAFF; CDR3 DNA: TGTGCCAGCGGTTACTCCGTCGGGAAGGTCACTGAAGCTTTCTTT
V gene: TRBV19; J gene: TRBJ2-7; D gene: TRBD1; clone size: .; CDR3 protein: CASSGDRGPYEQYF; CDR3 DNA: TGTGCCAGTTCTGGGGACAGGGGACCCTACGAGCAGTACTTC
V gene: TRBV19; J gene: TRBJ1-2; D gene: .; clone size: .; CDR3 protein: CASSDQGYGYTF; CDR3 DNA: TGTGCCAGTAGTGACCAGGGGTATGGCTACACCTTC
V gene: TRBV7-9; J gene: TRBJ1-3; D gene: TRBD1; clone size: .; CDR3 protein: CASSPSRTGSPDTIYF; CDR3 DNA: TGTGCCAGCAGCCCAAGTAGGACAGGATCACCGGACACCATATATTTT
V gene: TRBV19; J gene: TRBJ1-2; D gene: TRBD1; clone size: .; CDR3 protein: CASKTGGADGYTF; CDR3 DNA: TGTGCCAGTAAGACAGGGGGCGCAGATGGCTACACCTTC
V gene: TRBV7-3; J gene: TRBJ2-7; D gene: TRBD1; clone size: .; CDR3 protein: CASSLQGDSSYEQYF; CDR3 DNA: TGTGCCAGCAGCTTACAGGGGGATTCGTCCTACGAGCAGTACTTC
V gene: TRBV6-1; J gene: TRBJ1-2; D gene: .; clone size: .; CDR3 protein: CASSVLDAGYGYTF; CDR3 DNA: TGTGCCAGCAGTGTTCTCGACGCGGGGTATGGCTACACCTTC
V gene: TRBV29-1; J gene: TRBJ2-3; D gene: .; clone size: .; CDR3 protein: CSHSGGLQADTQYF; CDR3 DNA: TGCAGCCACAGTGGGGGACTCCAAGCAGATACGCAGTATTTT
V gene: TRBV29-1; J gene: TRBJ1-1; D gene: TRBD1; clone size: .; CDR3 protein: CSATGLNTEAFF; CDR3 DNA: TGCAGCGCGACAGGGTTGAACACTGAAGCTTTCTTT
V gene: TRBV6-5; J gene: TRBJ1-4; D gene: .; clone size: .; CDR3 protein: CASSYSGQGSELFF; CDR3 DNA: TGTGCCAGCAGTTACTCAGGTCAGGGTTCGGAACTGTTTTTT
V gene: TRBV4-1; J gene: TRBJ2-1; D gene: TRBD1; clone size: .; CDR3 protein: CASSLQAGTGGYNEQFF; CDR3 DNA: TGCGCCAGCAGCCTGCAAGCCGGGACAGGGGGTTACAATGAGCAGTTCTTC
V gene: TRBV2; J gene: TRBJ1-6; D gene: TRBD1; clone size: .; CDR3 protein: CASSERGQGESPLHF; CDR3 DNA: TGTGCCAGCAGTGAGCGTGGACAGGGGGAGTCACCCCTCCACTTT
V gene: TRBV6-4; J gene: TRBJ1-2; D gene: .; clone size: once; CDR3 protein: CASEGDTTF; CDR3 DNA: TGTGCCAGCGAGGGGGACACCACGTTC
V gene: TRBV7-9; J gene: TRBJ2-7; D gene: .; clone size: .; CDR3 protein: CSSGTVYEQYF; CDR3 DNA: TGTTCCAGCGGGACAGTCTACGAGCAGTACTTC
V gene: TRBV5-4; J gene: TRBJ2-5; D gene: TRBD2; clone size: .; CDR3 protein: CASGGDREETQYF; CDR3 DNA: TGTGCCAGCGGGGGGGATAGGGAAGAGACCCAGTACTTC
V gene: TRBV2; J gene: TRBJ1-2; D gene: .; clone size: .; CDR3 protein: CASSEGGGIHYGYTF; CDR3 DNA: TGTGCCAGCAGTGAAGGTGGAGGGATCCACTATGGCTACACCTTC
V gene: TRBV11-2; J gene: TRBJ1-1; D gene: .; clone size: .; CDR3 protein: CASSFNGGAEAFF; CDR3 DNA: TGTGCCAGCAGCTTTAACGGGGGAGCAGAAGCTTTCTTT
V gene: TRBV2; J gene: TRBJ2-7; D gene: .; clone size: .; CDR3 protein: CATRRSSYEQYF; CDR3 DNA: TGTGCCACCCGGCGGAGCTCCTACGAGCAGTACTTC
V gene: TRBV5-1; J gene: TRBJ2-7; D gene: TRBD1; clone size: .; CDR3 protein: CASSLGDRAYEQYF; CDR3 DNA: TGCGCCAGCAGCTTAGGGGACAGGGCTTACGAGCAGTACTTC
V gene: TRBV10-1; J gene: TRBJ2-3; D gene: TRBD2; clone size: .; CDR3 protein: CASSPGLAADTQYF; CDR3 DNA: TGCGCCAGCAGTCCGGGACTAGCAGCAGATACGCAGTATTTT
V gene: TRBV5-4; J gene: TRBJ2-7; D gene: .; clone size: .; CDR3 protein: CASSNRSYEQYF; CDR3 DNA: TGTGCCAGCAGTAACAGGTCCTACGAGCAGTACTTC
V gene: TRBV5-4; J gene: TRBJ2-1; D gene: .; clone size: .; CDR3 protein: CASSLAQGSYNEQFF; CDR3 DNA: TGTGCCAGCAGCTTGGCCCAGGGCTCGTACAATGAGCAGTTCTTC
V gene: TRBV7-6; J gene: TRBJ1-1; D gene: TRBD1; clone size: .; CDR3 protein: CASSLGQGTEAFF; CDR3 DNA: TGTGCCAGCAGCTTAGGACAGGGCACTGAAGCTTTCTTT
V gene: TRBV7-9; J gene: TRBJ1-1; D gene: TRBD1; clone size: .; CDR3 protein: CSSSLGGGGAFF; CDR3 DNA: TGTTCCAGCAGCTTAGGAGGGGGCGGAGCTTTCTTT
V gene: TRBV5-1; J gene: TRBJ2-7; D gene: TRBD2; clone size: .; CDR3 protein: CASSWIAGDSYEQYF; CDR3 DNA: TGCGCCAGCAGCTGGATAGCGGGGGACTCCTACGAGCAGTACTTC
V gene: TRBV4-1; J gene: TRBJ2-7; D gene: TRBD1; clone size: .; CDR3 protein: CASSPGQGGYEQYF; CDR3 DNA: TGCGCCAGCAGCCCCGGACAGGGGGGGTACGAGCAGTACTTC
V gene: TRBV18; J gene: TRBJ2-7; D gene: TRBD1; clone size: .; CDR3 protein: CASSPRQGDYEQYF; CDR3 DNA: TGTGCCAGCTCACCCCGACAGGGGGATTACGAGCAGTACTTC
V gene: TRBV11-2; J gene: TRBJ1-4; D gene: .; clone size: .; CDR3 protein: CASSLNGRRDEKLFF; CDR3 DNA: TGTGCCAGCAGCTTAAACGGACGGAGGGATGAAAAACTGTTTTTT
V gene: TRBV4-1; J gene: TRBJ2-3; D gene: TRBD1; clone size: once; CDR3 protein: CASSQEAGDRGTDTQYF; CDR3 DNA: TGCGCCAGCAGCCAAGAGGCCGGGGACAGGGGCACAGATACGCAGTATTTT
V gene: TRBV11-3; J gene: TRBJ2-1; D gene: .; clone size: .; CDR3 protein: CASSLGGQPLRNEQFF; CDR3 DNA: TGTGCCAGCAGCTTAGGGGGCCAGCCCCTGAGGAACGAGCAGTTCTTC
V gene: TRBV6-4; J gene: TRBJ2-1; D gene: .; clone size: .; CDR3 protein: CASSANSYNEQFF; CDR3 DNA: TGTGCCAGCAGTGCTAACTCCTACAATGAGCAGTTCTTC
V gene: TRBV25-1; J gene: TRBJ1-6; D gene: TRBD1; clone size: .; CDR3 protein: CASSEQEQGSSPLHF; CDR3 DNA: TGTGCCAGCAGTGAACAGGAACAGGGGAGTTCACCCCTCCACTTT
V gene: TRBV6-5; J gene: TRBJ1-5; D gene: TRBD1; clone size: .; CDR3 protein: CASSPYRGNQPQHF; CDR3 DNA: TGTGCCAGCAGCCCGTACAGGGGAAATCAGCCCCAGCATTTT
V gene: TRBV27; J gene: TRBJ2-7; D gene: .; clone size: .; CDR3 protein: CASSRNPSYEQYF; CDR3 DNA: TGTGCCAGCAGCAGGAATCCTTCCTACGAGCAGTACTTC
V gene: TRBV29-1; J gene: TRBJ2-1; D gene: .; clone size: once; CDR3 protein: CSVAGPDHNEQFF; CDR3 DNA: TGCAGCGTAGCTGGGCCGGATCACAATGAGCAGTTCTTC
V gene: TRBV18; J gene: TRBJ1-3; D gene: .; clone size: .; CDR3 protein: CASSPSQGNGNTIYF; CDR3 DNA: TGTGCCAGCTCACCCTCACAGGGAAACGGAAACACCATATATTTT